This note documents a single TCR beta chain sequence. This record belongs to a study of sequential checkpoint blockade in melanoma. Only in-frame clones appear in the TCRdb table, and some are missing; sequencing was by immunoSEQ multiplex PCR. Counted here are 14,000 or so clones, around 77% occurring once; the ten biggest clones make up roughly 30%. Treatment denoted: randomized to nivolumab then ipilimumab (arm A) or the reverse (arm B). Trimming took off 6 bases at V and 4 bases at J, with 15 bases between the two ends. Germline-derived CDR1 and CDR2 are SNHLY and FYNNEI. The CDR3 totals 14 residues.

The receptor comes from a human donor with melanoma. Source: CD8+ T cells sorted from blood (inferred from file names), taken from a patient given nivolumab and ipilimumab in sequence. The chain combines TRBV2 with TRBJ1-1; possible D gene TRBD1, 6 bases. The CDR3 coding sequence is TGTGCCAGCAGCCCGGACAGCTTGAGCACTGAAGCTTTCTTT. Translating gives CASSPDSLSTEAFF.